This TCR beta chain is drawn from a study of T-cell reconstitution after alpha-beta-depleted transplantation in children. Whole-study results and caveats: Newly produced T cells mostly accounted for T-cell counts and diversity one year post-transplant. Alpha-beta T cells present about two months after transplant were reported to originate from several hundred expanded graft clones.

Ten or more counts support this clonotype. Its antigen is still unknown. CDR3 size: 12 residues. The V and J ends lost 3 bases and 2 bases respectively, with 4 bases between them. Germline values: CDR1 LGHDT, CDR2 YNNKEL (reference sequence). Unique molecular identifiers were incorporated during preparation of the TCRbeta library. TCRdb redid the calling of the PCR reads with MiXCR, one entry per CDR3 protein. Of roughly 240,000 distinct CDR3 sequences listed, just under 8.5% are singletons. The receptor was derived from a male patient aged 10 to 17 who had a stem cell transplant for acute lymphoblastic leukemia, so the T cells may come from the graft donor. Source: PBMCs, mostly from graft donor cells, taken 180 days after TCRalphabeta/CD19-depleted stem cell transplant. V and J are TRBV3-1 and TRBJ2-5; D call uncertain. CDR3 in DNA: TGTGCCAGCAGCCACCTACAAGAGACCCAGTACTTC. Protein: CASSHLQETQYF.